The 26 T cell receptor beta chains below were found in one sample sequenced in a study of T cells in Graves' hyperthyroidism and ophthalmopathy. The investigators amplified TCR beta CDR3 regions from RNA transcripts. The HTBI primer set served for first-round RT-PCR of the TCR CDR3. TCRdb passed the multiplex PCR reads through MiXCR, listing each CDR3 protein once. The data show about 400,000 distinct CDR3 sequences, with about a sixth seen just once and about a quarter held by the top ten. Sequenced input: blood. The receptors were sampled from a woman younger than 35 with Graves' hyperthyroidism that later progressed to Graves' ophthalmopathy.

This clonotype was observed at least ten times. V is TRBV7-9 and J is TRBJ2-3, with 11 bases matching TRBD2. The CDR3 length is 17 residues. V was pared by 4 bases and J by 4 bases, with 10 bases of the junction left unmatched. Per the germline V gene, CDR1 is SEHNR and CDR2 is FQNEAQ (reference sequence). The CDR3 here is CASSSPTSGRGADTQYF. CDR3 nucleotide sequence: TGTGCCAGCAGCTCGCCCACTAGCGGGAGAGGGGCAGATACGCAGTATTTT.

This clonotype was picked up many times. The chain combines TRBV28 with TRBJ2-1; 12 bases map to TRBD2. J lost 4 bases, V lost 6 bases, and 4 bases had no gene match. The CDR3 contains 15 residues. Germline values: CDR1 MDHEN, CDR2 SYDVKM. The CDR3 region has the DNA TGTGCCAGCAGACGGACTAGCGGGATATACAATGAGCAGTTCTTC. As protein: CASRRTSGIYNEQFF.

In this sample, this clonotype turned up a few times. This chain connects TRBV20-1 to TRBJ2-7, with D possibly being TRBD1 or TRBD2 (5 bases each). Germline V gene lookup returns CDR1 DFQATT and CDR2 SNEGSKA (reference sequence). Trimming took off 5 bases at V and 2 bases at J, with 19 bases between the two ends. The CDR3 totals 15 residues. CDR3 sequence: CSAGRGLLGAYEQYF. DNA for the CDR3: TGCAGTGCTGGAAGGGGTCTGTTGGGGGCCTACGAGCAGTACTTC.

There are many counts of this clonotype. This CDR3 reads CASSLAAGGGANVLTF. CDR3 coding DNA: TGTGCCAGCAGCTTAGCTGCGGGAGGAGGGGCCAACGTCCTGACTTTC. V and J are TRBV7-2 and TRBJ2-6; 8 nucleotides align to TRBD2. Germline V gene lookup returns CDR1 SGHTA and CDR2 FQGNSA. CDR3 size: 16 residues. V was pared by 0 bases and J by 4 bases, with 2 bases of the junction left unmatched.

In its sample, this clonotype was seen a few times. The chain uses TRBV19 and TRBJ1-2, with 8 bases aligning to TRBD1. CDR3 length: 16 amino acids. Losses at the gene ends were 6 bases for V and 5 bases for J; bases not matched to a gene: 14. CDR1 is LNHDA, CDR2 SQIVND, per germline (reference sequence). In DNA, the CDR3 is TGTGCCAGTAGGGGAGGAGATGACAGGGGCTTATATGGCTACACCTTC. Encoded protein: CASRGGDDRGLYGYTF.

V usage is TRBV20-1 and J usage is TRBJ2-7; unclear D gene. The CDR3 sequence is 14 residues long. Trimming removed 4 bases from V and 0 bases from J, with 13 bases in between. CDR1 DFQATT and CDR2 SNEGSKA come from the germline V gene (reference sequence). The CDR3 region is CSAKGMESSYEQYF. CDR3 in DNA: TGCAGTGCTAAAGGTATGGAAAGCTCCTACGAGCAGTACTTC.

This clonotype was counted between two and nine times. The V gene is TRBV18, the J gene TRBJ1-4, with TRBD1 identical over 7 bases. V was pared by 6 bases and J by 7 bases, with 11 bases of the junction left unmatched. This CDR3 contains 15 residues. Germline assignment: CDR1 KGHSH and CDR2 LQKENI. This CDR3 is CASSRRTGYSEKLFF. DNA for the CDR3: TGTGCCAGCTCTCGTCGGACAGGCTATTCTGAAAAACTGTTTTTT.

The V gene is TRBV7-2, the J gene TRBJ1-3; D is undetermined. The germline V gene has CDR1 SGHTA and CDR2 FQGNSA. Trimming left V 5 bases short and J 0 bases short, with 14 bases between. The CDR3 is 16 residues long. CDR3: CASSPAAVVSGNTIYF. The CDR3 DNA reads TGTGCCAGCAGCCCAGCAGCCGTCGTCTCTGGAAACACCATATATTTT.

This chain connects TRBV5-1 to TRBJ1-4; D remains ambiguous. The germline CDR1 and CDR2 sequences are SGHRS and YFSETQ. Trimming took 0 bases from V and 8 from J, leaving 11 bases between them. The CDR3 has 14 residues. DNA for the CDR3: TGCGCCAGCAGCTTGGGGAGCGGAGAGGAAAAACTGTTTTTT. It encodes CASSLGSGEEKLFF.

This clonotype has ten or more counts. The CDR3 is CATAGGRDTQYF. The CDR3 DNA reads as TGTGCCACGGCGGGGGGTAGGGATACGCAGTATTTT. The chain uses TRBV7-8 and TRBJ2-3; 8 bases are shared with TRBD2. Per germline, CDR1 SGHVS and CDR2 FQNEAQ. V shed 10 bases, J shed 6 bases, and the junction held 6 bases outside the gene matches. This CDR3 is built from 12 residues.

This chain uses TRBV6-1 with TRBJ1-1; D not certain. The germline V and J ends were trimmed by 5 bases and 5 bases, with 15 bases remaining between them. This CDR3 contains 14 residues. The germline CDR1 and CDR2 sequences are MNHNS and SASEGT. As DNA, the CDR3 is TGTGCCAGCAGTTTCATGGAGGGAAGGACTGAAGCTTTCTTT. Amino acids: CASSFMEGRTEAFF.

This clonotype showed up many times. This chain links TRBV2 with TRBJ1-6; the D is unclear. Trimming removed 4 bases from V and 5 bases from J, with 12 bases in between. The CDR3 length is 15 residues. CDR1 is SNHLY and CDR2 is FYNNEI in the germline V gene. CDR3 protein: CASSAGSADNSPLHF. The CDR3 DNA reads TGTGCCAGCAGTGCTGGGTCCGCGGATAATTCACCCCTCCACTTT.

This clonotype was observed a single time. The chain uses TRBV7-2 and TRBJ2-5, with D perhaps TRBD1 (7 bases). Trimming pared 4 bases from V and 2 bases from J, leaving 17 bases between. This CDR3 spans 16 amino acids. The germline gives CDR1 SGHTA, CDR2 FQGNSA. Here the CDR3 reads CASSSRQGLPQETQYF. The CDR3 DNA is TGTGCCAGCAGCTCCAGACAGGGACTCCCTCAAGAGACCCAGTACTTC.

There are many counts of this clonotype. The gene calls are TRBV20-1 and TRBJ2-5; tentative D call: TRBD2 (5 bases). Trimming took 5 bases from V and 4 from J, leaving 20 bases between them. The CDR3 runs 15 residues. Per germline, CDR1 DFQATT and CDR2 SNEGSKA (reference sequence). CDR3 in amino acids: CSARTPGVQAETQYF. In DNA, the CDR3 is TGCAGTGCTCGAACCCCCGGGGTCCAAGCAGAGACCCAGTACTTC.

This clonotype was observed a handful of times. This may arise from a read error, as a much more abundant clone is one base away. This chain connects TRBV27 to TRBJ2-1; 8 bases fit TRBD1. The V and J ends lost 3 bases and 4 bases, in that order; junction bases with no gene match: 5. Germline CDR1 and CDR2: MNHEY and SMNVEV (reference sequence). The CDR3 sequence is 15 residues long. The CDR3 sequence is CASSFAGQEYNEQFF. The CDR3 DNA is TGTGCCAGCAGTTTTGCGGGACAGGAATACAATGAGCAGTTCTTC.

This chain links TRBV7-8 with TRBJ2-7; D is uncertain. Germline V lookup: CDR1 SGHVS, CDR2 FQNEAQ. V lost 2 bases and J 5 bases, leaving 7 bases between the germline ends. The CDR3 is 12 residues long. The CDR3 DNA is TGTGCCAGCAGCTTAATGGGTGACGAGCAGTACTTC. It encodes CASSLMGDEQYF.

The CDR3 reads CASSPPWGGGRAYEQYF. DNA of the CDR3: TGTGCCAGCAGTCCCCCTTGGGGGGGCGGGAGGGCCTACGAGCAGTACTTC. This chain connects TRBV28 to TRBJ2-7, with 9 bases fitting TRBD2. V shed 5 bases and J 2 bases; nucleotides not matched to a gene: 13. This CDR3 is built from 17 residues. The germline CDR1 and CDR2 sequences are MDHEN and SYDVKM.

This clonotype was detected many times. The rearrangement links TRBV14 to TRBJ2-3, with TRBD2 matching 12 bases. The CDR3 extends over 14 amino acids. The germline V gene encodes CDR1 SGHDN and CDR2 FVKESK. Trimming took 10 bases from V and 3 from J; bases not matched to a gene: 5. The CDR3 sequence: CANPSGRATDTQYF. Written as DNA, the CDR3 is TGTGCCAATCCTAGCGGGAGGGCGACAGATACGCAGTATTTT.

This clonotype came up many times. V gene TRBV6-1 combines with J gene TRBJ2-7; tentative D call: TRBD1 (5 bases). The length of the CDR3 is 14 residues. Trimming left V 4 bases short and J 0 bases short, with 10 bases between. CDR1 and CDR2 from the germline V gene are MNHNS and SASEGT. The CDR3 loop is CASSAWTSSYEQYF. The CDR3 DNA is TGTGCCAGCAGTGCTTGGACAAGCTCCTACGAGCAGTACTTC.

The gene calls are TRBV6-6 and TRBJ1-6; 7 bases align to TRBD1. This CDR3 is 17 amino acids long. Trimming at V came to 4 bases and at J to 2 bases, leaving 8 bases not matched to a gene. Per germline, CDR1 MNHNY and CDR2 SVGAGI (reference sequence). CDR3 DNA: TGTGCCAGCAGTTTGACAGGGCTAACTCCCTATAATTCACCCCTCCACTTT. Encoded protein: CASSLTGLTPYNSPLHF.

The chain has TRBV15 and TRBJ2-2; D call uncertain. There are 12 residues in the CDR3. V was cut by 0 bases and J by 10 bases, with 6 bases left in between. Germline V CDR1 and CDR2: LNHNV, YYDKDF (reference sequence). The CDR3 protein is CATSRDLSELFF. CDR3 coding DNA: TGTGCCACCAGCAGAGATCTATCGGAGCTGTTTTTT.

This clonotype was seen ten or more times. The V and J genes are TRBV5-1 and TRBJ1-2; 7 bases map to TRBD1. This CDR3 is 15 amino acids long. Germline loops: CDR1 SGHRS, CDR2 YFSETQ. With 3 bases clipped from V and 8 bases from J, the junction kept 13 bases outside the gene matches. The CDR3 nucleotides read TGCGCCAGCAGCTCACCGAGCAGGGGGTTTGAGGGCTACACCTTC. Translation gives CASSSPSRGFEGYTF. Full variable domain (outside the CDR3, taken from reference TRBV5-1 and TRBJ1-2): KAGVTQTPRYLIKTRGQQVTLSCSPISGHRSVSWYQQTPGQGLQFLFEYFSETQRNKGNFPGRFSGRQFSNSRSEMNVSTLELGDSALYLCASSSPSRGFEGYTFGSGTRLTVV.

This clonotype was seen many times. The gene calls are TRBV7-2 and TRBJ1-1; 7 positions agree with TRBD1. V gave up 5 bases and J gave up 5 bases; unmatched junction bases: 5. The CDR3 has 13 residues. CDR1 is SGHTA, CDR2 FQGNSA, per germline. As DNA, the CDR3 is TGTGCCAGCAGCATGACAGGGTGGACTGAAGCTTTCTTT. Its protein is CASSMTGWTEAFF. Full variable domain (outside the CDR3, taken from reference TRBV7-2 and TRBJ1-1): GAGVSQSPSNKVTEKGKDVELRCDPISGHTALYWYRQSLGQGLEFLIYFQGNSAPDKSGLPSDRFSAERTGGSVSTLTIQRTQQEDSAVYLCASSMTGWTEAFFGQGTRLTVV.

This clonotype was observed a handful of times. The chain links TRBV7-9 to TRBJ2-2; possible D gene TRBD2, 7 bases. Germline V gene lookup returns CDR1 SEHNR and CDR2 FQNEAQ (reference sequence). This CDR3 is built from 18 residues. The V end lost 10 bases, the J end lost 1 base, and 25 bases lay between the germline ends. CDR3 region: CATPGRGAKAVNTGELFF. The CDR3 nucleotides read TGTGCCACTCCGGGACGGGGGGCAAAAGCGGTGAACACCGGGGAGCTGTTTTTT.

This clonotype was seen many times. The chain uses TRBV28 and TRBJ1-1, with a possible D match to TRBD1 (6 bases). Germline lookup yields CDR1 MDHEN and CDR2 SYDVKM. The V end was cut by 6 bases, the J end by 1 base, with 9 bases between. This CDR3 comprises 13 residues. CDR3 sequence (DNA): TGTGCCAGCAGGGGGGGCGAGAACACTGAAGCTTTCTTT. Its protein product is CASRGGENTEAFF.

There are many counts of this clonotype. The V and J genes are TRBV7-9 and TRBJ2-7; D is unclear. From germline, CDR1 is SEHNR and CDR2 FQNEAQ (reference sequence). The CDR3 is 13 residues long. V shed 5 bases and J shed 5 bases, with 13 bases lying between them. CDR3 region: CASSIMGSNEQYF. DNA of the CDR3: TGTGCCAGCAGCATCATGGGAAGCAACGAGCAGTACTTC.